The clone carrying this T cell receptor beta chain was counted a few times. The antigen remains undetermined. V lost 4 bases to trimming and J lost 4 bases; unmatched junction nucleotides: 2. Germline values: CDR1 MGHRA, CDR2 YSYEKL. The CDR3 covers 15 residues. The study ran its PCR with 60 Vbeta and 13 Jbeta primers. Here immunoSEQ multiplex PCR was the method, and the copy in TCRdb shows in-frame clones only, minus some. The sample lists about 200,000 clones, 10% to 15% occurring once. The data are from a study of cytomegalovirus exposure and HLA in healthy donors. Study-wide findings and caveats: For most TCR beta V segments, an earlier analysis put the productive rate at about 87% or about 30% of the time.

The specimen sequenced was PBMCs. The chain has TRBV4-1 and TRBJ2-5, with 14 bases fitting TRBD2. The receptor comes from a man aged 45-60 years in good health and CMV-seropositive. CDR3 DNA: TGCGCCAGCAGCCGAGGGACTAGCGGGGGAGAGACCCAGTACTTC. It encodes CASSRGTSGGETQYF.